Described below is a single T cell receptor (beta chain) sequence and its context. Its antigen is still unknown. V was shortened by 0 bases and J by 5 bases, with 10 bases between the two germline ends. This CDR3 has 14 residues. Per germline, CDR1 SEHNR and CDR2 FQNEAQ (reference sequence). This sample was taken from a study of graft-versus-host responses after intestinal transplantation. Turning to the study itself: Anti-thymocyte globulin induction was given to all recipients, followed by tacrolimus and steroids for about 3 years.

TCRdb keeps only in-frame clones here, not all; method: immunoSEQ multiplex PCR. This table has approximately 97,000 clones, 92% appearing once. This sequence joins TRBV7-9 and TRBJ2-5; no firm D call. The clonotype comes from a human donor who was the organ donor for an intestinal transplant. This sample comprised unstimulated CD8+ T cells sorted from spleen or lymph node cells, obtained before transplant. The CDR3 loop is CASSLAIVVETQYF. In DNA form, the CDR3 reads TGTGCCAGCAGCTTAGCGATAGTAGTTGAGACCCAGTACTTC.